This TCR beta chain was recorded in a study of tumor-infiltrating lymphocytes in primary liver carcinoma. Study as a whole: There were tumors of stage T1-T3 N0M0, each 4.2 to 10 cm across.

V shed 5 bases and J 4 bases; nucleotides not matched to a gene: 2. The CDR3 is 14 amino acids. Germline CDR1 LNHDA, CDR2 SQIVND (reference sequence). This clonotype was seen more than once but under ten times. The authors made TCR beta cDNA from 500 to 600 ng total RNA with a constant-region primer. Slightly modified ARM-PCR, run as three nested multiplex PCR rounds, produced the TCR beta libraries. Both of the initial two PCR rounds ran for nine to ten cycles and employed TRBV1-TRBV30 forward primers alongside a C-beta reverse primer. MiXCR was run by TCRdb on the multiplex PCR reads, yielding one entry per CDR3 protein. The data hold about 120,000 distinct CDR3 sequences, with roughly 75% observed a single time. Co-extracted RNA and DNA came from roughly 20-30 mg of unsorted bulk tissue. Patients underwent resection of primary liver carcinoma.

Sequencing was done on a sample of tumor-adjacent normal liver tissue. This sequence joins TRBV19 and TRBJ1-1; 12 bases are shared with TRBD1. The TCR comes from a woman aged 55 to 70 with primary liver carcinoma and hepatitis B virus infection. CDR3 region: CASSGTGGGTEAFF. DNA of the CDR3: TGTGCCAGTAGTGGGACAGGGGGCGGCACTGAAGCTTTCTTT.